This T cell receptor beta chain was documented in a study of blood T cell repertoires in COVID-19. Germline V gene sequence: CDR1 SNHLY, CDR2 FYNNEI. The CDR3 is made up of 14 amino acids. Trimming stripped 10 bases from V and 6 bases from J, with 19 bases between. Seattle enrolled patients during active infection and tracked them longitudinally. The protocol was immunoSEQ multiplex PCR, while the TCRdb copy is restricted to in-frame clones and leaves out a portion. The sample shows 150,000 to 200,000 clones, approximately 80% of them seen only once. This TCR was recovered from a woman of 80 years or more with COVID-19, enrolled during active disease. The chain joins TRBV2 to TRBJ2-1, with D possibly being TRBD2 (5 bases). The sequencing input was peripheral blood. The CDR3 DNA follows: TGTGCCACCGCCGACTACCCCCTAGGCAATGAGCAGTTCTTC. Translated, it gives CATADYPLGNEQFF.